The clone carrying this T cell receptor beta chain appeared many times. Its antigen is not identified. One entry per CDR3 protein, called by TCRdb with MiXCR from the 5' RACE reads. The repertoire holds more than 150,000 distinct CDR3 sequences, with about 20% as singletons. There are 14 residues in the CDR3. Germline values: CDR1 SEHNR, CDR2 FQNEAQ (reference sequence). V was cut by 0 bases and J by 4 bases, with 9 bases left in between. This record comes from a study of CD8 T cells in ankylosing spondylitis. Study observations and caveats: Reportedly, matched ankylosing spondylitis synovial fluid was significantly enriched for disease-linked clones. Seven or eight highly homologous variants made up a TCR beta motif, and this motif appeared characteristic of ankylosing spondylitis blood. Relatively rare in peripheral blood, disease-linked clones were also CD8+.

The sequencing input was blood, either unsorted or a sorted T cell fraction (not recorded which). The clonotype was recovered from a male donor aged 5 to 30 with ankylosing spondylitis or in good health (not recorded which). V is TRBV7-9 and J is TRBJ2-5; D perhaps matches TRBD1 (6 bases). CDR3 bases: TGTGCCAGCAGCTTAGCTGCAGGGGTAGAGACCCAGTACTTC. It codes for CASSLAAGVETQYF.